Following are 2 T cell receptor beta chains from one sample sequenced in a study of T cell repertoires in cytomegalovirus infection. TCRdb re-analysed the reads in MiXCR, keeping a single row per CDR3 protein. Found here are about 920,000 distinct CDR3 sequences, 31% of them singletons; the top ten hold 10% to 15%. No antigen has been identified for these receptors. The specimen comprised cultured CD8+ T cells from PBMCs, sampled from culture after CMV antigen stimulation. These receptors came from a human donor in good health (CMV status not recorded). Some clones in this sample may be carry-over from other donors' samples.

This clonotype was found once. Compared with germline, one end of the junction differs, possibly owing to a read error. The chain employs TRBV11-2 and TRBJ1-1, with D perhaps matching TRBD1 (6 bases). Germline V gives CDR1 SGHAT, CDR2 FQNNGV. The CDR3 sequence is 15 residues long. CDR3 DNA: TGTGCCAGCAGCTTAGATCGGTCAGGGGACACTGAGGCTTTCTTT. This translates into CASSLDRSGDTEAFF.

This clonotype was counted many times. V is TRBV7-2 and J is TRBJ2-5; D gene ambiguous. In germline, CDR1 is SGHTA, CDR2 FQGNSA. Deletions cut 1 base from V and 4 bases from J, with 10 bases between. The CDR3 is 14 residues long. CDR3: CASSLVGSGETQYF. CDR3 nucleotide sequence: TGTGCCAGCAGCTTAGTAGGCAGTGGAGAGACCCAGTACTTC.